Below, 24 T cell receptor beta chains from the same sample are listed, as sequenced in a study of OX40 agonist ivuxolimab in advanced cancers. The protocol was immunoSEQ multiplex PCR, while the TCRdb copy is restricted to in-frame clones and leaves out a portion. Of some 84,000 clones detected, 89% appear once; the ten largest clones hold less than 0.2%. The starting material was CD4+ or CD8+ T cells sorted from blood, obtained in a trial of the OX40 agonist ivuxolimab. These receptor sequences come from an adult with an advanced solid tumor such as melanoma, head and neck, liver or kidney cancer.

The chain combines TRBV19 with TRBJ2-5; perhaps TRBD1 as D (6 bases). CDR1 is LNHDA, CDR2 SQIVND, per germline (reference sequence). Trimming stripped 4 bases from V and 2 bases from J, with 17 bases between. This CDR3 is 16 amino acids long. The CDR3 DNA sequence: TGTGCCAGTAGTACTATACAGGGAAGAGGACAAGAGACCCAGTACTTC. Residues: CASSTIQGRGQETQYF.

This rearrangement joins TRBV14 to TRBJ2-7; D unclear. V was shortened by 0 bases and J by 0 bases, with 12 bases between the two germline ends. The CDR3 is 16 residues long. Germline-derived CDR1 and CDR2 are SGHDN and FVKESK. The CDR3 nucleotides read TGTGCCAGCAGCCAAGATTTCACAGCTTCCTCCTACGAGCAGTACTTC. Protein: CASSQDFTASSYEQYF.

V is TRBV7-8 and J is TRBJ1-4; the D gene is possibly TRBD1 (6 bases). The CDR3 spans 15 residues. Germline V lookup: CDR1 SGHVS, CDR2 FQNEAQ. V dropped 1 base and J dropped 0 bases, with 6 bases sitting between them. The CDR3 spells CASSLDRATNEKLFF. Written as DNA, the CDR3 is TGTGCCAGCAGCTTAGACAGGGCAACTAATGAAAAACTGTTTTTT.

This chain links TRBV5-1 with TRBJ1-1; D is unclear. In germline, CDR1 is SGHRS, CDR2 YFSETQ. CDR3 length equals 12 residues. The V end was cut by 0 bases, the J end by 6 bases, with 6 bases between. The CDR3 spells CASSLDDAEAFF. The CDR3 DNA reads as TGCGCCAGCAGCTTGGATGATGCTGAAGCTTTCTTT.

V usage is TRBV7-2 and J usage is TRBJ1-1, with D unresolved. Germline V gene data show CDR1 as SGHTA and CDR2 as FQGNSA. The CDR3 sequence is 14 residues long. Trimming stripped 0 bases from V and 3 bases from J, with 8 bases between. The CDR3 is CASSLAGEYTEAFF. In DNA form, the CDR3 reads TGTGCCAGCAGCTTAGCGGGAGAGTACACTGAAGCTTTCTTT.

The J gene is TRBJ2-3, the V gene TRBV10-3, with 12 nucleotides matching TRBD2. The CDR3 totals 15 residues. From germline, CDR1 is ENHRY and CDR2 SYGVKD. The J segment lost 3 bases and the V segment lost 8 bases, leaving 6 bases of the junction unmatched. CDR3: CAIRPSGGGTDTQYF. In DNA, the CDR3 is TGTGCCATCCGACCTAGCGGGGGGGGAACAGATACGCAGTATTTT.

The chain couples TRBV5-1 to TRBJ2-7; 11 bases line up with TRBD1. The CDR3 loop spans 16 amino acids. The V segment lost 3 bases and the J segment 0 bases; nucleotides outside the gene matches: 5. Germline-derived CDR1 and CDR2 are SGHRS and YFSETQ. CDR3 sequence: CASSWGGQGGSYEQYF. The CDR3 DNA follows: TGCGCCAGCAGCTGGGGGGGACAGGGGGGCTCCTACGAGCAGTACTTC.

This chain uses TRBV19 with TRBJ2-7; D unclear. Germline V gene data show CDR1 as LNHDA and CDR2 as SQIVND (reference sequence). With 6 bases removed from V and 0 bases from J, the gap between germline ends came to 15 bases. CDR3 size: 15 residues. As DNA, the CDR3 is TGTGCCAGTAGCAGTGAGTTGGCAAGCTCCTACGAGCAGTACTTC. It is translated as CASSSELASSYEQYF.

The chain recombines TRBV7-9 with TRBJ2-3; 12 nucleotides match TRBD2. The CDR3 is 14 residues long. V trimming: 0 bases; J trimming: 9 bases; junction bases outside the gene matches: 1. Germline V gives CDR1 SEHNR, CDR2 FQNEAQ (reference sequence). CDR3: CASSLAGLAGTQYF. CDR3 bases: TGTGCCAGCAGCTTAGCTGGACTAGCGGGAACGCAGTATTTT.

This clone occurred a few times. The chain recombines TRBV28 with TRBJ2-3; D perhaps matches TRBD2 (6 bases). Trimming pared 8 bases from V and 6 bases from J, leaving 6 bases between. Looked up from germline, CDR1 is MDHEN and CDR2 is SYDVKM. The CDR3 length is 10 residues. The chain's CDR3 is CASGGDTQYF. The CDR3 bases are TGTGCCAGCGGGGGGGATACGCAGTATTTT.

The chain has TRBV6-5 and TRBJ1-5, with D unclear. The CDR3 extends over 13 amino acids. Germline V gene data show CDR1 as MNHEY and CDR2 as SVGAGI. V lost 5 bases to trimming and J lost 1 base, with 6 bases between them. The CDR3 nucleotides are TGTGCCAGCAGTCGGGTCAGCAATCAGCCCCAGCATTTT. Translating gives CASSRVSNQPQHF.

This clone was observed a single time. J is TRBJ2-3 and V is TRBV5-1; perhaps TRBD2 as D (6 bases). The CDR3 runs to 16 residues. Germline assignment: CDR1 SGHRS and CDR2 YFSETQ. Trimming removed 4 bases from V and 0 bases from J, with 15 bases in between. This CDR3 is CASSPTPSASTDTQYF. For the CDR3, the DNA is TGCGCCAGCAGCCCAACTCCTAGCGCCAGCACAGATACGCAGTATTTT.

This rearrangement joins TRBV7-3 to TRBJ2-1; D perhaps matches TRBD2 (5 bases). Trimming left V 4 bases short and J 10 bases short, with 17 bases between. This CDR3 has 14 amino acids. The V gene's germline CDR1 is SGHTA and CDR2 FQGTGA. Here the CDR3 reads CASSSAGLPGEQFF. The CDR3 region has the DNA TGTGCCAGCAGCTCCGCCGGACTTCCGGGGGAGCAGTTCTTC.

The chain recombines TRBV5-1 with TRBJ1-1, with 9 bases matching TRBD1. The CDR3 totals 15 residues. Trimming removed 4 bases from V and 10 bases from J; junction bases left unmatched: 14. Germline V gene data show CDR1 as SGHRS and CDR2 as YFSETQ. CDR3 bases: TGCGCCAGCAGCCCGGCCGGGACAGGGAACCAGGGAGCTTTCTTT. Its protein is CASSPAGTGNQGAFF.

This chain links TRBV27 with TRBJ1-5; D is uncertain. The CDR3 contains 15 residues. V gave up 4 bases and J gave up 3 bases, with 13 bases separating them. Per germline, CDR1 MNHEY and CDR2 SMNVEV (reference sequence). CDR3 loop: CASSSDGINNQPQHF. DNA of the CDR3: TGTGCCAGCAGTTCTGACGGGATAAACAATCAGCCCCAGCATTTT.

This CDR3 reads CASSPIYTGADNTEAFF. The CDR3, as DNA: TGTGCCAGCTCACCTATCTATACAGGGGCAGATAACACTGAAGCTTTCTTT. This sequence joins TRBV18 and TRBJ1-1; 7 bases are a match to TRBD1. The CDR3 spans 17 residues. Germline trimming cut 3 bases from V and 2 bases from J; bases unmatched to any gene: 12. Germline values: CDR1 KGHSH, CDR2 LQKENI.

The chain is built from TRBV11-2 and TRBJ2-7; 7 positions match TRBD2. Trimming took 4 bases from V and 1 from J; bases not matched to a gene: 7. The CDR3 totals 15 residues. Looked up from germline, CDR1 is SGHAT and CDR2 is FQNNGV. The CDR3 DNA reads TGTGCCAGCAGCTACTCCGGGACTACATCCTACGAGCAGTACTTC. This translates into CASSYSGTTSYEQYF.

This clone was detected once. The genes are TRBV5-1 and TRBJ1-5; D perhaps matches TRBD1 (6 bases). The V gene's germline CDR1 is SGHRS and CDR2 YFSETQ. The CDR3 is 14 residues long. Trimming pared 1 base from V and 4 bases from J, leaving 9 bases between. CDR3 protein: CASSLLGGNQPQHF. The CDR3 DNA follows: TGCGCCAGCAGCTTGTTAGGGGGGAATCAGCCCCAGCATTTT. Full variable domain (rest looked up from reference TRBV5-1 and TRBJ1-5): KAGVTQTPRYLIKTRGQQVTLSCSPISGHRSVSWYQQTPGQGLQFLFEYFSETQRNKGNFPGRFSGRQFSNSRSEMNVSTLELGDSALYLCASSLLGGNQPQHFGDGTRLSIL.

This chain joins TRBV6-6 and TRBJ1-5; D remains ambiguous. The CDR3 loop spans 15 amino acids. Trimming took off 7 bases at V and 2 bases at J, with 15 bases between the two ends. Per germline, CDR1 MNHNY and CDR2 SVGAGI (reference sequence). CDR3 in DNA: TGTGCCAGCACCCCATCGTATGATGGCAATCAGCCCCAGCATTTT. Its translation is CASTPSYDGNQPQHF.

The V call is TRBV27, the J call TRBJ2-1; D perhaps matches TRBD2 (5 bases). V gave up 2 bases and J gave up 13 bases, with 12 bases separating them. This CDR3 spans 12 amino acids. Looked up from germline, CDR1 is MNHEY and CDR2 is SMNVEV (reference sequence). For the CDR3, the DNA is TGTGCCAGCAGTTTAAATCGGGGTGGACAGTTCTTC. This encodes CASSLNRGGQFF.

This chain connects TRBV13 to TRBJ2-7; perhaps TRBD1 as D (7 bases). CDR3 length: 17 amino acids. CDR1 PRHDT and CDR2 FYEKMQ come from the germline V gene (reference sequence). Between the trimmed V and J ends, which lost 6 bases and 1 base, there was a span of 22 bases. CDR3 protein: CASSLSVWGDRSYEQYF. The DNA of the CDR3 is TGTGCCAGCAGTCTCTCGGTTTGGGGGGACAGATCCTACGAGCAGTACTTC.

This chain joins TRBV27 and TRBJ1-6; no clear D. CDR1 and CDR2 from the germline V gene are MNHEY and SMNVEV (reference sequence). V lost 7 bases and J 12 bases, leaving 13 bases between the germline ends. The CDR3 loop spans 12 amino acids. CDR3 coding DNA: TGTGCCAGCAAGGAGCGAGATTTACCCCTCCACTTT. It yields the protein CASKERDLPLHF.

The gene calls are TRBV7-2 and TRBJ2-1; D perhaps matches TRBD2 (6 bases). Germline assignment: CDR1 SGHTA and CDR2 FQGNSA. Trimming pared 1 base from V and 9 bases from J, leaving 13 bases between. This CDR3 has 14 residues. The CDR3 sequence: CASSLGLARGEQFF. In DNA, the CDR3 is TGTGCCAGCAGCTTAGGGCTAGCGAGGGGTGAGCAGTTCTTC.

The V and J genes are TRBV11-3 and TRBJ2-5; weak D call: TRBD1 (6 bases). This CDR3 spans 15 amino acids. V lost 5 bases and J 5 bases, leaving 18 bases between the germline ends. Germline V gene sequence: CDR1 SGHNT, CDR2 YENEEA. The CDR3 is CASSPRAGDTETQYF. CDR3 in DNA: TGTGCCAGCAGCCCGAGGGCAGGGGACACGGAGACCCAGTACTTC.